Given below is one T cell receptor (beta chain) in context. The antigen remains unidentified. The sample comes from a study of T cells in localized non-small cell lung cancer. The study's findings and limits: A single tumor region was sequenced, leaving heterogeneity possible.

Germline-derived CDR1 and CDR2 are MNHNS and SASEGT. The CDR3 runs to 15 residues. V dropped 7 bases and J dropped 7; count of bases not matched to a gene: 10. This table comes from immunoSEQ multiplex PCR, and its TCRdb copy is limited to in-frame clones, with some not included. The sample holds approximately 32,000 clones; roughly 87% are singletons and the top ten take 15% to 20%. The gene calls are TRBV6-1 and TRBJ1-6; TRBD1 matches at 7 bases. This TCR was sampled from a male donor older than 55 with stage III squamous cell lung carcinoma. The starting material was peripheral blood, obtained before any cancer treatment. As DNA, the CDR3 is TGTGCCAGCATCACAACGGGACAGCAGAATTCACCCCTCCACTTT. Protein product: CASITTGQQNSPLHF.